This is a list of T cell receptor beta chains from one sample in a study of regulatory T cells in long-lasting Graves disease. Via MiXCR, TCRdb re-called the multiplex PCR reads, giving one row per CDR3 protein. The sample consists of 250,000 to 300,000 distinct CDR3 sequences, under 25% of them appearing once. Sequencing used peripheral blood mononuclear cells (PBMCs), obtained when the disease was refractory, from a patient treated with antithyroid drugs. These TCRs come from a female donor with Graves disease. Each CDR3 is given with its conserved first and last residue. The order of the fields is D gene, J gene, V gene, clone size, CDR3 protein, CDR3 DNA. D genes are given only for firm matches. Clone sizes are given selectively: once, few, many, or a class where the clone is expanded.

TRBD1,TRBJ2-2,TRBV20-1,.,CSATKWDSNTGELFF,TGCAGTGCCACTAAGTGGGACAGTAACACCGGGGAGCTGTTTTTT
TRBD2,TRBJ2-2,TRBV4-3,few,CASSQDPGLAGASGGELFF,TGCGCCAGCAGCCAAGACCCAGGACTAGCGGGAGCGAGTGGCGGGGAGCTGTTTTTT
TRBD2,TRBJ2-1,TRBV18,few,CASSPLSGTSGNEQFF,TGTGCCAGCTCACCATTGTCCGGGACTAGCGGGAATGAGCAGTTCTTC
.,TRBJ2-5,TRBV7-2,many,CASSLDPGSVTQYF,TGTGCCAGCAGCTTAGATCCAGGGTCGGTGACCCAGTACTTC
.,TRBJ2-3,TRBV7-8,.,CASSPRNKDPDTQYF,TGTGCCAGCAGCCCCCGAAACAAGGACCCAGATACGCAGTATTTT
.,TRBJ1-2,TRBV28,many,CASSLSESYGYTF,TGTGCCAGCAGTTTATCAGAATCCTATGGCTACACCTTC
.,TRBJ1-2,TRBV7-2,many,CASSLLKPIANYGYTF,TGTGCCAGCAGCTTACTTAAGCCCATAGCTAACTATGGCTACACCTTC
TRBD2,TRBJ2-7,TRBV6-1,.,CASALAGTSGYEQYF,TGTGCCAGCGCCCTTGCCGGGACTAGCGGATACGAGCAGTACTTC
.,TRBJ2-5,TRBV9,many,CASSPGGRQETQYF,TGTGCCAGCAGTCCCGGGGGACGCCAAGAGACCCAGTACTTC
.,TRBJ1-5,TRBV3-1,few,CASSQAGGAPVGDQPQHF,TGTGCCAGCAGCCAAGCGGGAGGGGCTCCGGTCGGTGATCAGCCCCAGCATTTT
.,TRBJ1-1,TRBV7-3,few,CASRRTMNTEAFF,TGTGCCAGCAGACGAACCATGAACACTGAAGCTTTCTTT